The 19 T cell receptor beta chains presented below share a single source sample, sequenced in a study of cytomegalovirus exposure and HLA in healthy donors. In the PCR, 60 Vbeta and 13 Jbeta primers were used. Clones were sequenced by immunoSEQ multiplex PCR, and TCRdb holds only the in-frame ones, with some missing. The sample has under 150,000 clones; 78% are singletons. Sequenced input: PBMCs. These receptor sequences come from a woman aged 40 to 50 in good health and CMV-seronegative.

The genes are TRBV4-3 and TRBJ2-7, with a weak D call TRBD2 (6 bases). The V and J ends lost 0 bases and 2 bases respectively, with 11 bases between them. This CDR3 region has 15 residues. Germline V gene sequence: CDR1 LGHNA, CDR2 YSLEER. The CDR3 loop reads CASSQDLRGTYEQYF. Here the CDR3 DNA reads TGCGCCAGCAGCCAAGATCTTCGGGGGACCTACGAGCAGTACTTC.

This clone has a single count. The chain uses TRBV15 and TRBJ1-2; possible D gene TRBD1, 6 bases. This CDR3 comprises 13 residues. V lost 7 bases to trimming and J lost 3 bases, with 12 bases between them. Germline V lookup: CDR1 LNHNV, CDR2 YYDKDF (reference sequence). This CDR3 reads CATTADSYYGYTF. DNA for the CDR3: TGTGCCACCACCGCGGACAGCTACTATGGCTACACCTTC.

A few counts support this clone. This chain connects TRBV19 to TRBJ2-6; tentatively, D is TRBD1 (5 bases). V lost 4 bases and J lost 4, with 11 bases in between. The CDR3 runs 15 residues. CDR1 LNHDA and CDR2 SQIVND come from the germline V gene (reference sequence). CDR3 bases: TGTGCCAGTAGTACTACAGGTACAGGGGCCAACGTCCTGACTTTC. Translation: CASSTTGTGANVLTF.

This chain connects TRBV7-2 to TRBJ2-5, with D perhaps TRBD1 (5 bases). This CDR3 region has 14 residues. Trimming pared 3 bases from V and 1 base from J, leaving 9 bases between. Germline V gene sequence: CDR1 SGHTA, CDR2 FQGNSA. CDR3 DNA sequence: TGTGCCAGCAGCTTTGGGCAGGGCCAAGAGACCCAGTACTTC. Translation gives CASSFGQGQETQYF.

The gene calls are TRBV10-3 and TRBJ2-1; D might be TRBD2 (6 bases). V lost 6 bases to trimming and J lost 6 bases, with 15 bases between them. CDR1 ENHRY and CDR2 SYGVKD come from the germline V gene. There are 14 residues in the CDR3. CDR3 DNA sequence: TGTGCCATCAGCAATCTGGAGGGGAGCAATGAGCAGTTCTTC. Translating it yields CAISNLEGSNEQFF.

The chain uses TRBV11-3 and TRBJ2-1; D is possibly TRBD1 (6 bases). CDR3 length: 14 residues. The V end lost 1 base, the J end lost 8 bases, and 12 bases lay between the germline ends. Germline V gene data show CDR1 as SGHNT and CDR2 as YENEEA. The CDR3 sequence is CASSLVRGSDEQFF. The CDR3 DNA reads TGTGCCAGCAGCTTAGTCAGGGGATCAGATGAGCAGTTCTTC.

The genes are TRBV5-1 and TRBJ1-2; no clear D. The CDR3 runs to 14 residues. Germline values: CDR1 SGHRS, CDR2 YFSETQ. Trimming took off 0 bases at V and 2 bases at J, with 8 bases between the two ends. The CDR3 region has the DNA TGCGCCAGCAGCTTGGCCCCCCTCAACTATGGCTACACCTTC. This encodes CASSLAPLNYGYTF.

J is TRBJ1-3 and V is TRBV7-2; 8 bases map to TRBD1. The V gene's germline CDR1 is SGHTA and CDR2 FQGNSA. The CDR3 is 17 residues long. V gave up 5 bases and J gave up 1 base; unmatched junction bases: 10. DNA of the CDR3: TGTGCCAGCAGCGTAGGACAGGGCGGTTTTTCTGGAAACACCATATATTTT. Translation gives CASSVGQGGFSGNTIYF.

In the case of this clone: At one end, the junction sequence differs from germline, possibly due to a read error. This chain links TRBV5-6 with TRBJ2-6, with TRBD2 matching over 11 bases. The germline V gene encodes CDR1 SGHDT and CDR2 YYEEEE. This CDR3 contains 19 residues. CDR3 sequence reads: CASSLASGRRPSGANGLTF. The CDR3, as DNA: TGTGCCAGCAGCTTGGCTAGCGGGAGGAGACCCTCTGGGGCCAACGGCCTGACTTTC.

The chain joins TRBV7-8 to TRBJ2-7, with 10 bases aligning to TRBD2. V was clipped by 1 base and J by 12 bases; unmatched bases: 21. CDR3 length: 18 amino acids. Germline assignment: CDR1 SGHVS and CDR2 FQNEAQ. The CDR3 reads CASSLEVLGSSGGPGPYF. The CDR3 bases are TGTGCCAGCAGCTTAGAGGTTTTGGGGTCTAGCGGGGGTCCTGGCCCGTACTTC.

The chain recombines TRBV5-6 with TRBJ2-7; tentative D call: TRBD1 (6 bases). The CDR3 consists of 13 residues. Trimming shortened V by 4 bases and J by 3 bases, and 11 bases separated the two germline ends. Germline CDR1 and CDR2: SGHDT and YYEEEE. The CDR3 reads CASSRTDSYEQYF. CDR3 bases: TGTGCCAGCAGCCGGACGGACAGCTACGAGCAGTACTTC.

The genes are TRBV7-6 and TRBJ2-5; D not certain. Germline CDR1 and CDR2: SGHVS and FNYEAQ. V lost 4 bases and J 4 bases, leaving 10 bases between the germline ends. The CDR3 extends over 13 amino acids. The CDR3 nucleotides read TGTGCCAGCAGCTCCAGAATTCGAGAGACCCAGTACTTC. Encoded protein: CASSSRIRETQYF.

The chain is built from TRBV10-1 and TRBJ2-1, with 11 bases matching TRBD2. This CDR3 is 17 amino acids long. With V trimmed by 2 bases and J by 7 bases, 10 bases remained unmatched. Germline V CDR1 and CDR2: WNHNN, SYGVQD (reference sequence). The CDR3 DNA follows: TGCGCCAGCAGTGAGCAGACTAGCGGGGAGTACGGGAATGAGCAGTTCTTC. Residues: CASSEQTSGEYGNEQFF.

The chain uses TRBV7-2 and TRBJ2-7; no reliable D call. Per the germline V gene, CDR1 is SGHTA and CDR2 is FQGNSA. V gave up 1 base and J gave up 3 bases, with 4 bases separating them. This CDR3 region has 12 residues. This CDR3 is CASSLDLYEQYF. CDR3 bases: TGTGCCAGCAGCTTAGATCTCTACGAGCAGTACTTC.

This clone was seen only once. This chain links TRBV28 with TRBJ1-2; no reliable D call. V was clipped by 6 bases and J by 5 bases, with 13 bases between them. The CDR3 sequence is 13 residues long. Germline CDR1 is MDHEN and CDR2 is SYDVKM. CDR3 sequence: CASSTGDGYGYTF. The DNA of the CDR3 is TGTGCCAGCAGCACGGGAGATGGATATGGCTACACCTTC.

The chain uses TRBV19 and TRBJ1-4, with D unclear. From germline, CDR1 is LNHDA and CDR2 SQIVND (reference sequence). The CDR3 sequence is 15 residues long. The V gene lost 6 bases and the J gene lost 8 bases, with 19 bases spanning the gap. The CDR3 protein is CASSRTGSNNEKLFF. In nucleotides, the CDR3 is TGTGCCAGTAGCAGGACGGGGTCCAATAACGAAAAACTGTTTTTT.

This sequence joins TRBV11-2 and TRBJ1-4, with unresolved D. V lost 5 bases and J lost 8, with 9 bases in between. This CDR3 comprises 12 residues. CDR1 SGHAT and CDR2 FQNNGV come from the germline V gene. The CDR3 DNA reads TGTGCCAGCAGCCCCGACGGGGAAAAACTGTTTTTT. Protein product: CASSPDGEKLFF.

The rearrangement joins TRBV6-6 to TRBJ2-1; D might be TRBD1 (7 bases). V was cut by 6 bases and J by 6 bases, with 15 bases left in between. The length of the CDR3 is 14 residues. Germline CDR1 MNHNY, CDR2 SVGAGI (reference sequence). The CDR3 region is CASSPGGRSNEQFF. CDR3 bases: TGTGCCAGCAGCCCAGGGGGGCGATCCAATGAGCAGTTCTTC.

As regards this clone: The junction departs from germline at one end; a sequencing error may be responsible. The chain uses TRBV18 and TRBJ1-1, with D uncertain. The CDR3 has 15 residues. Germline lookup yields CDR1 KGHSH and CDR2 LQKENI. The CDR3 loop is CASSPPSFMNTEAFF. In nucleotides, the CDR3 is TGTGCCAGCTCCCCACCCAGTTTTATGAACACTGAAGCTTTCTTT. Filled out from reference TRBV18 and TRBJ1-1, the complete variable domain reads NAGVMQNPRHLVRRRGQEARLRCSPMKGHSHVYWYRQLPEEGLKFMVYLQKENIIDESGMPKERFSAEFPKEGPSILRIQQVVRGDSAAYFCASSPPSFMNTEAFFGQGTRLTVV.